The rows below give T cell receptor beta chains drawn from one sample of a study of identifying expanded T cells in peripheral blood. Libraries were prepared by immunoSEQ multiplex PCR; TCRdb keeps only in-frame clonotypes and omits some of them. This repertoire shows 120,000 or so clones, around 84% found once; its top ten account for 2.5% to 4%. Material: blood. The receptors shown here come from a person aged 18 to 70 in good health. The CDR3 runs from the conserved cysteine through the conserved F or W. A D gene is named only where the DNA matches it firmly. Size values are once, few and many counts, or a class for expanded clones, and some rows have none.

NA TRBJ1-2 TRBV30 few CAWRPGVIDSLANYGYTF TGTGCCTGGAGGCCCGGGGTGATCGATAGTCTGGCTAACTATGGCTACACCTTC
NA TRBJ2-7 TRBV5-1 NA CASSPWVEGYEQYF TGCGCCAGCAGCCCATGGGTAGAAGGCTACGAGCAGTACTTC
NA TRBJ1-2 TRBV7-9 NA CASSLAGGAHGYTF TGTGCCAGCAGCTTAGCTGGGGGAGCTCATGGCTACACCTTC
NA TRBJ2-1 TRBV25-1 NA CASSSESPGFGGDEQFF TGTGCCAGCAGTTCTGAGAGTCCAGGCTTTGGAGGGGATGAGCAGTTCTTC
NA TRBJ2-5 TRBV19 NA CASSIVWRQGGETQYF TGTGCCAGTAGTATAGTCTGGAGACAGGGAGGCGAGACCCAGTACTTC
NA TRBJ2-5 TRBV5-1 NA CASSLTSLLEETQYF TGCGCCAGCAGCTTAACTTCACTCCTCGAAGAGACCCAGTACTTC
NA TRBJ2-7 TRBV18 NA CASSPRDQAGYEQYF TGTGCCAGCTCACCACGGGACCAGGCTGGGTACGAGCAGTACTTC
NA TRBJ2-2 TRBV4-1 NA CASSLVINTGELFF TGCGCCAGCAGCCTAGTGATAAACACCGGGGAGCTGTTTTTT
NA TRBJ1-1 TRBV18 NA CASLDVTRTEAFF TGTGCCAGCTTGGACGTAACGAGGACTGAAGCTTTCTTT
TRBD2 TRBJ2-5 TRBV6-6 NA CASSRLAGGQETQYF TGTGCCAGCAGCAGACTAGCGGGGGGGCAAGAGACCCAGTACTTC
NA TRBJ1-1 TRBV18 once CASSPPSAGRTEAFF TGTGCCAGCTCACCACCGTCGGCGGGGCGGACTGAAGCTTTCTTT
NA TRBJ2-5 TRBV9 NA CASSGTGTTLQETQYF TGTGCCAGCAGCGGAACCGGGACAACCCTTCAAGAGACCCAGTACTTC
TRBD1 TRBJ2-7 TRBV2 NA CASSDHQRTGSYEQYF TGTGCCAGCAGTGATCACCAGCGGACAGGCTCCTACGAGCAGTACTTC
TRBD1 TRBJ1-6 TRBV27 NA CASSSLDRGSSPLHF TGTGCCAGCAGTTCACTCGACAGGGGCAGCTCACCCCTCCACTTT
TRBD2 TRBJ2-3 TRBV4-3 few CASGSGGTDTQYF TGCGCCAGCGGTAGCGGGGGGACAGATACGCAGTATTTT
TRBD1 TRBJ1-6 TRBV4-3 NA CASSDTYTGGWSYSPLHF TGCGCCAGCAGCGATACTTACACAGGGGGATGGAGTTATTCACCCCTCCACTTT
NA TRBJ1-2 TRBV6-6 NA CASSLRNYGYTF TGTGCCAGCAGTTTACGTAACTATGGCTACACCTTC
NA TRBJ2-1 TRBV5-1 NA CASSSRTGFDEQFF TGCGCCAGCAGCTCTCGAACAGGGTTCGATGAGCAGTTCTTC
TRBD1 TRBJ1-2 TRBV29-1 NA CSVGPTGNYGYTF TGCAGCGTTGGGCCGACAGGGAACTATGGCTACACCTTC
NA TRBJ1-4 TRBV6-6 NA CASSGTGNEKLFF TGTGCCAGCAGTGGGACGGGGAATGAAAAACTGTTTTTT
NA TRBJ2-7 TRBV6-5 NA CASSSPPEQYF TGTGCCAGCAGTTCCCCCCCCGAGCAGTACTTC
NA TRBJ1-3 TRBV4-3 NA CASSQHSAGGNTIYF TGCGCCAGCAGCCAGCATTCGGCAGGGGGAAACACCATATATTTT
TRBD1 TRBJ1-2 TRBV9 NA CASSVEDRGLIYGYTF TGTGCCAGCAGCGTAGAGGACAGGGGGCTCATCTATGGCTACACCTTC
NA TRBJ1-3 TRBV14 few CASSQVVRGNTIYF TGTGCCAGCAGCCAAGTTGTGAGGGGAAACACCATATATTTT
TRBD1 TRBJ2-7 TRBV12-5 NA CASPNYGGTGSSYEQYF TGTGCTAGTCCAAACTACGGGGGGACAGGGTCCTCCTACGAGCAGTACTTC
TRBD2 TRBJ2-7 TRBV29-1 NA CSVGEGYEQYF TGCAGCGTAGGGGAGGGCTACGAGCAGTACTTC
NA TRBJ2-5 TRBV5-1 NA CASSPGVGQETQYF TGCGCCAGCAGCCCGGGGGTTGGACAAGAGACCCAGTACTTC
NA TRBJ2-5 TRBV6-6 NA CASSLPVGQETQYF TGTGCCAGCAGCCTACCTGTGGGACAAGAGACCCAGTACTTC
TRBD1 TRBJ2-3 TRBV19 NA CASKRQGTSTDTQYF TGTGCCAGTAAGAGACAGGGGACTTCCACAGATACGCAGTATTTT
NA TRBJ2-3 TRBV7-2 NA CASSEQGSTDTQYF TGTGCCAGCAGCGAACAGGGTAGCACAGATACGCAGTATTTT
NA TRBJ1-4 TRBV6-1 NA CASKGQGQSEKLFF TGTGCCAGCAAAGGGCAGGGGCAAAGCGAAAAACTGTTTTTT
NA TRBJ1-3 TRBV7-3 NA CASSLDQGNTIYF TGTGCCAGCAGCTTAGATCAAGGAAACACCATATATTTT
NA TRBJ1-4 TRBV6-1 NA CASSEGATNEKLFF TGTGCCAGCAGTGAAGGGGCAACTAATGAAAAACTGTTTTTT
NA TRBJ1-2 TRBV6-5 NA CASSYGLSNYGYTF TGTGCCAGCAGTTACGGGCTATCTAACTATGGCTACACCTTC
NA TRBJ2-6 TRBV19 NA CASSQSSTSGANVLTF TGTGCCAGTAGTCAGAGTTCGACCTCTGGGGCCAACGTCCTGACTTTC
NA TRBJ1-2 TRBV19 NA CASKYGGMDGYTF TGTGCCAGTAAATATGGGGGGATGGATGGCTACACCTTC
TRBD1 TRBJ2-2 TRBV18 once CASSAIGTANTGELFF TGTGCCAGCTCAGCCATTGGGACAGCGAACACCGGGGAGCTGTTTTTT
NA TRBJ1-1 TRBV28 few CASSFRLNTEAFF TGTGCCAGCAGCTTCCGTTTGAACACTGAAGCTTTCTTT
NA TRBJ1-2 TRBV9 few CASSTQPGPYAGYTF TGTGCCAGCAGCACCCAGCCCGGGCCCTATGCGGGCTACACCTTC
TRBD1 TRBJ1-2 TRBV11-3 NA CASRPQGRPNYGYTF TGTGCCAGCAGACCACAGGGGCGACCTAACTATGGCTACACCTTC
NA TRBJ2-7 TRBV2 NA CASKKTEESSYEQYF TGTGCCAGCAAGAAGACTGAGGAAAGCTCCTACGAGCAGTACTTC
TRBD2 TRBJ2-1 TRBV7-2 NA CASSFLGGGNEQFF TGTGCCAGCAGCTTCCTCGGCGGGGGCAATGAGCAGTTCTTC